The TCR beta chain under discussion was sequenced for a study of CD8+ T cells in alopecia areata. Findings of the study overall: On tofacitinib, scalp and blood still held many of the expanded lesional clones.

Extracted from the samples, RNA was reverse transcribed into cDNA to serve as the sequencing template. Sequenced by immunoSEQ multiplex PCR; TCRdb stores in-frame clones only, minus some. This table has approximately 210,000 clones, just under 65% appearing once. The treatment denotes: oral pan-JAK inhibitor, 5-10 mg twice daily. Points on this clone: Its cognate antigen is unknown.

The germline V gene encodes CDR1 GTSNPN and CDR2 SVGIG (reference sequence). The CDR3 length is 17 residues. V lost 5 bases and J 1 base, leaving 23 bases between the germline ends. The receptor's source is a human donor with alopecia areata. V and J are TRBV30 and TRBJ1-1; D is ambiguous. The sequencing here drew on CD4+ T cells sorted from blood, taken at roughly week 49, from a patient treated with tofacitinib. CDR3 nucleotide sequence: TGTGCCTGGGAAGGCAACTCACCCTCACGGAGGAACACTGAAGCTTTCTTT. This sequence encodes CAWEGNSPSRRNTEAFF.